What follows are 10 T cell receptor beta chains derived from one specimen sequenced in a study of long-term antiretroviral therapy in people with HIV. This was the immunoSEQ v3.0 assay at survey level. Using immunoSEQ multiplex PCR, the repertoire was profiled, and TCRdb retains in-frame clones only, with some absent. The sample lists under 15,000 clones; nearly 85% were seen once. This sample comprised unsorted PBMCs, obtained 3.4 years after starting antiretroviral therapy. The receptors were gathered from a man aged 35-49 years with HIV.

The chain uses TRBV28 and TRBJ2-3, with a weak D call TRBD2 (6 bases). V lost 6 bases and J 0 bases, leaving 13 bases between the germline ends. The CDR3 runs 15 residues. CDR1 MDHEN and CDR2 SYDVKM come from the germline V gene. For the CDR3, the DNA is TGTGCCAGCAGAATAACCGGGACTAGCACAGATACGCAGTATTTT. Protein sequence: CASRITGTSTDTQYF.

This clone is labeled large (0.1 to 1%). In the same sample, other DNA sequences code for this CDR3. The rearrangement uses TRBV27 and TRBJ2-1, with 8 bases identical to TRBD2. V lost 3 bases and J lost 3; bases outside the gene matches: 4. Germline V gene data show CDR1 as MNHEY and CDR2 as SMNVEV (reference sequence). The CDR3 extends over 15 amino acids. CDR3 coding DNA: TGTGCCAGCAGTTTTCCTAGCGGGCGCTACAATGAGCAGTTCTTC. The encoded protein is CASSFPSGRYNEQFF.

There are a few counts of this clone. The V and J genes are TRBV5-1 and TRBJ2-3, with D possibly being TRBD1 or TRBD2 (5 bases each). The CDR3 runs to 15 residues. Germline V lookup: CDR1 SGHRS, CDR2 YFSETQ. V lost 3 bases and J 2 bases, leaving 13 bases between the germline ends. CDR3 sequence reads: CASSYGAGLTDTQYF. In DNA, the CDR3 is TGCGCCAGCAGCTACGGGGCAGGACTCACAGATACGCAGTATTTT.

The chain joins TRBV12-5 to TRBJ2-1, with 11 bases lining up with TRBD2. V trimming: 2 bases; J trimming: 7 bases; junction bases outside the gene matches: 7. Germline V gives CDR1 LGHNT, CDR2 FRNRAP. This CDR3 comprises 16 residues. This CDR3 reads CASGLLSGRAGNEQFF. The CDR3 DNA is TGTGCTAGTGGTTTGCTTAGCGGGAGGGCCGGGAATGAGCAGTTCTTC. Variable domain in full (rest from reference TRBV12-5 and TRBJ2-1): DARVTQTPRHKVTEMGQEVTMRCQPILGHNTVFWYRQTMMQGLELLAYFRNRAPLDDSGMPKDRFSAEMPDATLATLKIQPSEPRDSAVYFCASGLLSGRAGNEQFFGPGTRLTVL.

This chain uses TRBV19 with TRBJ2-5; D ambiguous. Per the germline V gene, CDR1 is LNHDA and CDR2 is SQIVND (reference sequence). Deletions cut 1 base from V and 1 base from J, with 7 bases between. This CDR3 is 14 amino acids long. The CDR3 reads CASSIGTFQETQYF. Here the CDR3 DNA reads TGTGCCAGTAGTATAGGTACATTCCAAGAGACCCAGTACTTC.

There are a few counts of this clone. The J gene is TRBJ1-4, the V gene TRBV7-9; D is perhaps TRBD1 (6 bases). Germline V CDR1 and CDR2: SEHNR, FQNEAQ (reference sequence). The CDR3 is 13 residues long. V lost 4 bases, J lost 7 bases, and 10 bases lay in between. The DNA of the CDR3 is TGTGCCAGCAGCTCGAAGGACAGTGAAAAACTGTTTTTT. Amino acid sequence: CASSSKDSEKLFF.

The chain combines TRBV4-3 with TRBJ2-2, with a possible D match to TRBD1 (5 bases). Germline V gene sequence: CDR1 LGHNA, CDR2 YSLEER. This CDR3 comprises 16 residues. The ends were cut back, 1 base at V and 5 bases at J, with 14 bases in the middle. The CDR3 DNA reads TGCGCCAGCAGCCAAGGCAGCAGGGCATCGACCGGGGAGCTGTTTTTT. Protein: CASSQGSRASTGELFF.

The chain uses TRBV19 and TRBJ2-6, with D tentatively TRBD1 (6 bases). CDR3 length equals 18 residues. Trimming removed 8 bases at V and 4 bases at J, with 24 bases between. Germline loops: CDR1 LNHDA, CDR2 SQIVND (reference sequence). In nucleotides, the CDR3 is TGTGCCAGTTCGAATCGGGCAGGGGTGGTGGAGGGGGCCAACGTCCTGACTTTC. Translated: CASSNRAGVVEGANVLTF.

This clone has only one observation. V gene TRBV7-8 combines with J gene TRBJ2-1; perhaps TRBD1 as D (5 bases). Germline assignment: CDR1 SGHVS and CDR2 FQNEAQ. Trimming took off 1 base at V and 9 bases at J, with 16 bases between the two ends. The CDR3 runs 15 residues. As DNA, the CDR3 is TGTGCCAGCAGCTTAGGGTGGGGCTGGGGCGGTGAGCAGTTCTTC. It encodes CASSLGWGWGGEQFF.

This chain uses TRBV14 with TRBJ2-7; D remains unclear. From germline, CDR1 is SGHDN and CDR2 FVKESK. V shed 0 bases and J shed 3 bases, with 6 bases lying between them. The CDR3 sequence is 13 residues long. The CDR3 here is CASSQERFYEQYF. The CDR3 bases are TGTGCCAGCAGCCAAGAAAGATTCTACGAGCAGTACTTC.